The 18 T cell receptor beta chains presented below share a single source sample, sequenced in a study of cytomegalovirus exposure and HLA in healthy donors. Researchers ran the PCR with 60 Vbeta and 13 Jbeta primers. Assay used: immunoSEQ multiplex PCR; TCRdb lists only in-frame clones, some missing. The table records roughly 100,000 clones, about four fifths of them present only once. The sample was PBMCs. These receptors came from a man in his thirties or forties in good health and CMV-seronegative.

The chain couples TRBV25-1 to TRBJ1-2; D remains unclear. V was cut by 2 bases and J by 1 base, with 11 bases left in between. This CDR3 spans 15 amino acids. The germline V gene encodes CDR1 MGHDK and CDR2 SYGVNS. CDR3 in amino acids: CASSESGSLNYGYTF. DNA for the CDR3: TGTGCCAGCAGTGAAAGCGGCAGCCTTAACTATGGCTACACCTTC.

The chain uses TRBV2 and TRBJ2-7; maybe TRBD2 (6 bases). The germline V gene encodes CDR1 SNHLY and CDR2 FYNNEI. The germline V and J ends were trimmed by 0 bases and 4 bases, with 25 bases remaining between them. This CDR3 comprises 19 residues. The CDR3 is CASSEALSGGTQEGYEQYF. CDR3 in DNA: TGTGCCAGCAGTGAAGCGCTATCCGGAGGGACCCAAGAAGGTTACGAGCAGTACTTC.

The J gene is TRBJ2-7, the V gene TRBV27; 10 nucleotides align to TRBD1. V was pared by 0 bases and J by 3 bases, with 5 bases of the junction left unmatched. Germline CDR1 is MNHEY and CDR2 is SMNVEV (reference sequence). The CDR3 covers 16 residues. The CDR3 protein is CASSLSWDRGRYEQYF. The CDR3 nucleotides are TGTGCCAGCAGTTTATCTTGGGACAGGGGTCGCTACGAGCAGTACTTC.

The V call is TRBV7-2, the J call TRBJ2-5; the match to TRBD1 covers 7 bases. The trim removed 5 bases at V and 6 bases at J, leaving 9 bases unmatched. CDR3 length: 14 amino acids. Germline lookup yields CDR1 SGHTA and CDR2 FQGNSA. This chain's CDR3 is CASSNTRGGKTQYF. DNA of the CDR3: TGTGCCAGCAGCAATACCCGAGGGGGCAAGACCCAGTACTTC.

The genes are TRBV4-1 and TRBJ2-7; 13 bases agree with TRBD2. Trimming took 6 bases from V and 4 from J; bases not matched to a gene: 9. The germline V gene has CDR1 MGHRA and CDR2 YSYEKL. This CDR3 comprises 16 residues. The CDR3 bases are TGCGCCAGCAGACCCAACGGGACTAGCGGGAAATACGAGCAGTACTTC. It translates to CASRPNGTSGKYEQYF.

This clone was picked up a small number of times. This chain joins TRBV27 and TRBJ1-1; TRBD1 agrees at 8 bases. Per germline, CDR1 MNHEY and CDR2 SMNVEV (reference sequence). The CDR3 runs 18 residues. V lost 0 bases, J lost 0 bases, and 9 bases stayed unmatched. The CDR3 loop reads CASSLSMENRGMNTEAFF. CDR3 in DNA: TGTGCCAGCAGTTTATCGATGGAGAACAGGGGGATGAACACTGAAGCTTTCTTT.

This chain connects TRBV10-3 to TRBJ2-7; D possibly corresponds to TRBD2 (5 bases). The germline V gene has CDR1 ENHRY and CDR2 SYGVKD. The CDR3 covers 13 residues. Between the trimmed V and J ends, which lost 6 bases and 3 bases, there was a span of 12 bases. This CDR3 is CAIRGAEFYEQYF. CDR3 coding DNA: TGTGCCATCAGGGGAGCGGAATTCTACGAGCAGTACTTC.

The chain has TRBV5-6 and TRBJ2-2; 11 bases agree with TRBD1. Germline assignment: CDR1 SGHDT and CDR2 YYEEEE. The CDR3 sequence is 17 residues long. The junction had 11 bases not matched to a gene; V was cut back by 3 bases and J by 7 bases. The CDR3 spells CASSWVPGQGDGGELFF. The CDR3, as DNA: TGTGCCAGCAGCTGGGTACCGGGACAGGGGGACGGCGGGGAGCTGTTTTTT.

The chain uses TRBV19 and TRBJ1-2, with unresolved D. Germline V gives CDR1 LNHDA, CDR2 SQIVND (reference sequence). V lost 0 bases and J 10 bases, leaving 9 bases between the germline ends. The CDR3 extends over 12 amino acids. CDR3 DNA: TGTGCCAGTAGTATAGAACGACACCTCTACACCTTC. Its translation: CASSIERHLYTF.

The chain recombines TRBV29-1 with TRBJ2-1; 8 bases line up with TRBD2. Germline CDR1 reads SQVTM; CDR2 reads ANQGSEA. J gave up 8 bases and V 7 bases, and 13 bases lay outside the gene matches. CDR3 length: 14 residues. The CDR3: CSGVGLVPWDEQFF. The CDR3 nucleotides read TGCAGCGGAGTGGGACTAGTTCCGTGGGATGAGCAGTTCTTC.

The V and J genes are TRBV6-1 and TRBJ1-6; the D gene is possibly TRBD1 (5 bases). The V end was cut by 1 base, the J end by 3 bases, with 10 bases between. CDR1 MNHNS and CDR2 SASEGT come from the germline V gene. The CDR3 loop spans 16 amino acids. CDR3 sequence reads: CASSEDAGIYNSPLHF. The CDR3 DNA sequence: TGTGCCAGCAGTGAAGATGCAGGGATCTATAATTCACCCCTCCACTTT.

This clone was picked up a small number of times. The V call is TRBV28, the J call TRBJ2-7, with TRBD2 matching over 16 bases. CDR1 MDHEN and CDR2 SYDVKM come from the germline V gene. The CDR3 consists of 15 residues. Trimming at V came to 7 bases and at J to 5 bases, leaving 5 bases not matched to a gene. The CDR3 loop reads CASTPGTSGRDEQYF. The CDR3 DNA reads TGTGCCAGCACCCCAGGGACTAGCGGGAGGGACGAGCAGTACTTC.

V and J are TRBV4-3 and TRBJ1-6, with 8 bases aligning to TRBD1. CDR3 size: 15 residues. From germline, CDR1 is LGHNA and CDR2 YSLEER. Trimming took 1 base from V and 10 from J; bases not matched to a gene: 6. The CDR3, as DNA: TGCGCCAGCAGCCAAGGAGGACAGGGTGGGTCACCCCTCCACTTT. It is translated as CASSQGGQGGSPLHF.

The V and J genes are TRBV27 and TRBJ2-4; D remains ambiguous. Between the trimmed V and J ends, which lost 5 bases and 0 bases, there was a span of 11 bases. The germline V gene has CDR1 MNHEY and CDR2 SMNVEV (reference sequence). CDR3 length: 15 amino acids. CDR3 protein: CASSQKLLAKNIQYF. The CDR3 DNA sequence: TGTGCCAGCAGTCAGAAATTGTTAGCCAAAAACATTCAGTACTTC.

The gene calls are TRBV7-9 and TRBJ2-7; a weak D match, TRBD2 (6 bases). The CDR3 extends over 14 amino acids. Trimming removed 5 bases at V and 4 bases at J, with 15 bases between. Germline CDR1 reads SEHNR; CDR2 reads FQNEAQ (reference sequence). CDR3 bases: TGTGCCAGCAGCCTCGCCGGGAGCGGATACGAGCAGTACTTC. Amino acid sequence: CASSLAGSGYEQYF.

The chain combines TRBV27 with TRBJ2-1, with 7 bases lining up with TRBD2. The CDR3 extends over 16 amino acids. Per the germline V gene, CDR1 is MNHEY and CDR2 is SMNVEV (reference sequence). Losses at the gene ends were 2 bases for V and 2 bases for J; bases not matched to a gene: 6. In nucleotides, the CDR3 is TGTGCCAGCAGTTTAATCGCTAGCGGAGCCTACAATGAGCAGTTCTTC. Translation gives CASSLIASGAYNEQFF.

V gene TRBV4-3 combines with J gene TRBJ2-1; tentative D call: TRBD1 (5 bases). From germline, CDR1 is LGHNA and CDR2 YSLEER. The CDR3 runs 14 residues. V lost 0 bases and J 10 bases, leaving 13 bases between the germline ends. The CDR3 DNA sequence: TGCGCCAGCAGCCAAGATCATGGGGCATACGAGCAGTTCTTC. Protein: CASSQDHGAYEQFF.

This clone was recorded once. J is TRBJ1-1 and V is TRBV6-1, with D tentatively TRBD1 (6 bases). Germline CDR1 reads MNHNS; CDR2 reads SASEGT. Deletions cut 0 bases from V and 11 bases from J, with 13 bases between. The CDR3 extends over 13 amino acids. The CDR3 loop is CASSEADRMVAFF. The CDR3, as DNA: TGTGCCAGCAGTGAAGCGGACAGAATGGTTGCTTTCTTT.